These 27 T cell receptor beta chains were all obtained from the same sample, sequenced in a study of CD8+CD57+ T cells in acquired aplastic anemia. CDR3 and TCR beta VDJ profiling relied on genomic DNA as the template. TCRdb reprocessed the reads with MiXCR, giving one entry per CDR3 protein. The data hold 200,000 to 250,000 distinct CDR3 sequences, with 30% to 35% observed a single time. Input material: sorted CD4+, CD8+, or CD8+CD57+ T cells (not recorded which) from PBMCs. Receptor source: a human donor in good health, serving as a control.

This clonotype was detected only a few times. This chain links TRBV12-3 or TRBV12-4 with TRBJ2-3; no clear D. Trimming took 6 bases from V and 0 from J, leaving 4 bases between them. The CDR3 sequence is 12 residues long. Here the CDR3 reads CASRASTDTQYF. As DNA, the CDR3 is TGTGCCAGCAGGGCTAGCACAGATACGCAGTATTTT.

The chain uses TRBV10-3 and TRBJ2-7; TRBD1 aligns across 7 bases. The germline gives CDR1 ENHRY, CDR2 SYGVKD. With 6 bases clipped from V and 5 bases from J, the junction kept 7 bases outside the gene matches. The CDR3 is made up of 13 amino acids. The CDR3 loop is CAIRVTGAHEQYF. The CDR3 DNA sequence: TGTGCCATCAGGGTAACAGGGGCCCACGAGCAGTACTTC.

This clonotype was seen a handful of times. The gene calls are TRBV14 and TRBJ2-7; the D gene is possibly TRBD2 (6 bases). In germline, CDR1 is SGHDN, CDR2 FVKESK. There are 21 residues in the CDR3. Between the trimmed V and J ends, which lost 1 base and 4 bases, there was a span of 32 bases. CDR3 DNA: TGTGCCAGCAGCCAAGGTACTAGGGACTTGGCGCGCGTTCCCTCTTTTTACGAGCAGTACTTC. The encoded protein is CASSQGTRDLARVPSFYEQYF.

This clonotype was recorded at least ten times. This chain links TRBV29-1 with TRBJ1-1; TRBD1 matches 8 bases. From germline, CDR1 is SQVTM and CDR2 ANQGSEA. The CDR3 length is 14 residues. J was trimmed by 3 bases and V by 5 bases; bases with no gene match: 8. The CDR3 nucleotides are TGCAGCGTTTCCCGGCAGGGGGCGCACACTGAAGCTTTCTTT. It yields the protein CSVSRQGAHTEAFF. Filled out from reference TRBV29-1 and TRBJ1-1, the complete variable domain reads SAVISQKPSRDICQRGTSLTIQCQVDSQVTMMFWYRQQPGQSLTLIATANQGSEATYESGFVIDKFPISRPNLTFSTLTVSNMSPEDSSIYLCSVSRQGAHTEAFFGQGTRLTVV.

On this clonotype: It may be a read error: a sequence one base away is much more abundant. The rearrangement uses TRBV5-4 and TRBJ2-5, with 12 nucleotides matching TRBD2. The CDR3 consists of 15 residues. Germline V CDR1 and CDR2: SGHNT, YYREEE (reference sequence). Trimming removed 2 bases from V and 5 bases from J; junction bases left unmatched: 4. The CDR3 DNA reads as TGTGCCAGCAGCTTCCCTAGCGGGGGGGGCGAGACCCAGTACTTC. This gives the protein CASSFPSGGGETQYF.

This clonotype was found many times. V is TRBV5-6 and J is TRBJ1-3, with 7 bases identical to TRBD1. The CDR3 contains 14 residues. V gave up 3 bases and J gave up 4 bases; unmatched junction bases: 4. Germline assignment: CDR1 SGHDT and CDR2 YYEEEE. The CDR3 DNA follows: TGTGCCAGCAGCTCACAGGGGCGCGGAAACACCATATATTTT. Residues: CASSSQGRGNTIYF.

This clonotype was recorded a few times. The CDR3, as DNA: TGTGCCAGCTCATTATCCCAGACTAGGCTTGCGGCAGATACGCAGTATTTT. Encoded protein: CASSLSQTRLAADTQYF. This chain uses TRBV18 with TRBJ2-3, with D maybe TRBD2 (6 bases). CDR1 and CDR2 (germline): KGHSH, LQKENI. The CDR3 consists of 17 residues. The V end was cut by 5 bases, the J end by 4 bases, with 22 bases between.

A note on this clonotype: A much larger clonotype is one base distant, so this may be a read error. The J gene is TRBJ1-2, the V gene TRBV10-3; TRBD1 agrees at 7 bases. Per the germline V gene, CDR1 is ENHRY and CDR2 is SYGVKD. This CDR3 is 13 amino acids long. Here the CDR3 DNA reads TGTGCCAGCAGTGCCGCAGGGGGAATCGGCTACACCTTC. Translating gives CASSAAGGIGYTF.

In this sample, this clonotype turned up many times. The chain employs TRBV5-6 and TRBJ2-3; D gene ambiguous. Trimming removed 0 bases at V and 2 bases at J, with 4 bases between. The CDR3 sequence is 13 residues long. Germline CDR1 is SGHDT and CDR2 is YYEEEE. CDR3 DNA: TGTGCCAGCAGCTTGGTTGACACAGATACGCAGTATTTT. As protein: CASSLVDTDTQYF.

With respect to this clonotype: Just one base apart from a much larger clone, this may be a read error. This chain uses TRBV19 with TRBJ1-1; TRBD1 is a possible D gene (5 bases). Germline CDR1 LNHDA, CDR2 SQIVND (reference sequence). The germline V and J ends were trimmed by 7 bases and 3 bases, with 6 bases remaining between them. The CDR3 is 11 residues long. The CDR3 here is CASKGYTEAFF. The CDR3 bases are TGTGCCAGTAAGGGGTACACTGAAGCTTTCTTT.

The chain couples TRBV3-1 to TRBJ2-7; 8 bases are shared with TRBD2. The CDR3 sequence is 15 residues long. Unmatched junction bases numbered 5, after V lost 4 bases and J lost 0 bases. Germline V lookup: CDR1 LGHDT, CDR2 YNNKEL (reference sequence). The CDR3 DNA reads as TGTGCCAGCAGCCCTACGACTAGCGTCTCCTACGAGCAGTACTTC. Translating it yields CASSPTTSVSYEQYF.

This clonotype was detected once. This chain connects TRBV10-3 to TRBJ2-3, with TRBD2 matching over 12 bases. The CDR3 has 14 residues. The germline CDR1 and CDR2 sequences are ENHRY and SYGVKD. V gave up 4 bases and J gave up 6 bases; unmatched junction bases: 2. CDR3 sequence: CAISGTSGADTQYF. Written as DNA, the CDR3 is TGTGCCATCAGTGGGACTAGCGGGGCGGATACGCAGTATTTT.

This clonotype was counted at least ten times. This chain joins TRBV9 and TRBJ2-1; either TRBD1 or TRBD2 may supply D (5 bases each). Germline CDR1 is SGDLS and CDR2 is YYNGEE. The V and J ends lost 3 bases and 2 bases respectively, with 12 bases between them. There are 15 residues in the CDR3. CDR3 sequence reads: CASSGGSSAYNEQFF. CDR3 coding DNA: TGTGCCAGCAGCGGGGGGAGCTCGGCCTACAATGAGCAGTTCTTC.

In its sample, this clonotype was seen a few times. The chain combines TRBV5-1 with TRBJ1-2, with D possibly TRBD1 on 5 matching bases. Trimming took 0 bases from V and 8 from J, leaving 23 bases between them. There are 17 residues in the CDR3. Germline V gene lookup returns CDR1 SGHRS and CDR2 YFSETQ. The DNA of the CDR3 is TGCGCCAGCAGCTTGGCTGGTGCGGGGCAGGTGGCCGGCGGCTACACCTTC. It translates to CASSLAGAGQVAGGYTF. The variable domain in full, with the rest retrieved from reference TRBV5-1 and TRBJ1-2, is KAGVTQTPRYLIKTRGQQVTLSCSPISGHRSVSWYQQTPGQGLQFLFEYFSETQRNKGNFPGRFSGRQFSNSRSEMNVSTLELGDSALYLCASSLAGAGQVAGGYTFGSGTRLTVV.

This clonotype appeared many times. In DNA form, the CDR3 reads TGTGCCAGCAGCTCGCCAGGGCGAAACTATGGCTACACCTTC. Encoded protein: CASSSPGRNYGYTF. The V and J genes are TRBV13 and TRBJ1-2, with D possibly matching TRBD1 (5 bases). Germline loops: CDR1 PRHDT, CDR2 FYEKMQ (reference sequence). V was clipped by 4 bases and J by 2 bases, with 11 bases between them. CDR3 length: 14 residues.

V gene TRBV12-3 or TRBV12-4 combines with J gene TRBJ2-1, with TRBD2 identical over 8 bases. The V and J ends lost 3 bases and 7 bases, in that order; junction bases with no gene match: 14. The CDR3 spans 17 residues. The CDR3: CASSFMSAGGQVNEQFF. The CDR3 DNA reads TGTGCCAGCAGTTTTATGAGCGCGGGAGGCCAGGTAAATGAGCAGTTCTTC.

The CDR3 protein is CATSRVPGLGEQYF. The CDR3 bases are TGTGCCACCAGCAGAGTCCCAGGGTTGGGCGAGCAGTACTTC. This sequence joins TRBV15 and TRBJ2-7; TRBD1 is a possible D gene (5 bases). Germline V CDR1 and CDR2: LNHNV, YYDKDF (reference sequence). V was shortened by 1 base and J by 6 bases, with 13 bases between the two germline ends. The CDR3 sequence is 14 residues long.

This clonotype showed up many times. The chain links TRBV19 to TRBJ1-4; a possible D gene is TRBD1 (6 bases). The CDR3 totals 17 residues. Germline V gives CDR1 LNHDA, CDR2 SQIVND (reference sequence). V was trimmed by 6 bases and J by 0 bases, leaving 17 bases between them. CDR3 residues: CASSTPRTATTNEKLFF. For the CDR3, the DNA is TGTGCCAGTAGCACCCCGCGGACAGCCACAACTAATGAAAAACTGTTTTTT.

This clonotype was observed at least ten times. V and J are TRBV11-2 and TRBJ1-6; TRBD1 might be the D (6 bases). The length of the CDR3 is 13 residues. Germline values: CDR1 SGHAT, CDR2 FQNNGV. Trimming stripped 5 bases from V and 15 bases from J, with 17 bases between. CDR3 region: CASSPRGGERLHF. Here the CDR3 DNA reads TGTGCCAGCAGCCCACGAGGGGGGGAACGCCTCCACTTT.

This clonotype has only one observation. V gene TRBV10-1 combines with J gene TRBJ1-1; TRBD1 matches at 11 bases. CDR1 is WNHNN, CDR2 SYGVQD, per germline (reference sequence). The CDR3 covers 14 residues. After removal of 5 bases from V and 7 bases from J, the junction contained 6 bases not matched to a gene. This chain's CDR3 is CASSKGQGAIEAFF. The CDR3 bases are TGCGCCAGCAGTAAAGGACAGGGGGCCATTGAAGCTTTCTTT.

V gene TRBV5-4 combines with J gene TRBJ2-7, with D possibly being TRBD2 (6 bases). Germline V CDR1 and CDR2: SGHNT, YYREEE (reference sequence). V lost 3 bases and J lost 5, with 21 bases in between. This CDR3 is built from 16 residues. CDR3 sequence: CASSSGKAGAPDEQYF. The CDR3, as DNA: TGTGCCAGCAGCTCGGGTAAAGCGGGTGCCCCAGACGAGCAGTACTTC.

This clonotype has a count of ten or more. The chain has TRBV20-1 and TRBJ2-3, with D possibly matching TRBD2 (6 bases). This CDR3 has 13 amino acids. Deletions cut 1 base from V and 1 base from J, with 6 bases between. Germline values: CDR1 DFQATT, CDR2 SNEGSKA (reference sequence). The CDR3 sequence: CSARGGGTDTQYF. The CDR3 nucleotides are TGCAGTGCTAGAGGGGGGGGCACAGATACGCAGTATTTT.

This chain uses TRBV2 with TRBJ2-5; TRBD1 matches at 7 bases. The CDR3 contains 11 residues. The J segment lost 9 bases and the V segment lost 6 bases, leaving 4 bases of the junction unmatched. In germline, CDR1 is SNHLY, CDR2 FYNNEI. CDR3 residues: CASSQTGAQYF. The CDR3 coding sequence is TGTGCCAGCAGCCAAACAGGGGCCCAGTACTTC.

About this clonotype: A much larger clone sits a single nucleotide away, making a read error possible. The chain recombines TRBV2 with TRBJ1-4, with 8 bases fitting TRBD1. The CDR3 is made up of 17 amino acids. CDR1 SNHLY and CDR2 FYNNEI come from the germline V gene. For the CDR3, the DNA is TGTGCCAGCAGCAAGGACAGGGAGCCCACAACTAATGAAAAACTGCTTTTT. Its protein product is CASSKDREPTTNEKLLF.

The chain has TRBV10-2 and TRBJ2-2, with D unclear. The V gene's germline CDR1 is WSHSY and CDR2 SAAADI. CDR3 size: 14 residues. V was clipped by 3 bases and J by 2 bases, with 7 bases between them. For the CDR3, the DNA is TGCGCCAGCAGTGAAAGCGCAAACACCGGGGAGCTGTTTTTT. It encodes CASSESANTGELFF.

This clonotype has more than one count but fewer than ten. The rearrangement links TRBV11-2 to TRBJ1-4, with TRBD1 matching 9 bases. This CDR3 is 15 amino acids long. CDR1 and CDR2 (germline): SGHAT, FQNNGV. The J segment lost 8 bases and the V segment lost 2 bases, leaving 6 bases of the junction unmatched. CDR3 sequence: CASSLNPDRGEKLFF. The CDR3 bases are TGTGCCAGCAGCTTAAATCCGGACAGGGGAGAAAAACTGTTTTTT.

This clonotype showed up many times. The CDR3 bases are TGTGCCACCAGCAGAGATTTCTTAGGATTCTCGGGGTATGGCTACACCTTC. Protein product: CATSRDFLGFSGYGYTF. The chain recombines TRBV15 with TRBJ1-2; the D is unclear. The CDR3 contains 17 residues. Germline CDR1 is LNHNV and CDR2 is YYDKDF (reference sequence). V shed 0 bases and J shed 5 bases, with 19 bases lying between them.